This TCR beta chain was sequenced in a study of PD-L1 blockade in urothelial cancer. Only a few counts were recorded for this clone. Described time point: pretreatment peripheral blood. Generated by immunoSEQ multiplex PCR, the TCRdb table keeps only in-frame clones and is missing some. The sample includes around 100,000 clones, around 87% seen only once; the top ten take approximately 2%. V lost 3 bases to trimming and J lost 4 bases, with 18 bases between them. The CDR3 is 16 residues long. Germline V gene sequence: CDR1 MNHNS, CDR2 SASEGT. The sequencing here drew on PBMCs, taken around atezolizumab (anti-PD-L1) treatment. This chain connects TRBV6-1 to TRBJ2-5; TRBD1 is a possible D gene (7 bases). This sequence originates from a man aged 55 to 70 with urothelial cancer. The CDR3 protein is CASSDRQGWGAETQYF. The CDR3 region has the DNA TGTGCCAGCAGTGACCGACAGGGTTGGGGGGCAGAGACCCAGTACTTC.